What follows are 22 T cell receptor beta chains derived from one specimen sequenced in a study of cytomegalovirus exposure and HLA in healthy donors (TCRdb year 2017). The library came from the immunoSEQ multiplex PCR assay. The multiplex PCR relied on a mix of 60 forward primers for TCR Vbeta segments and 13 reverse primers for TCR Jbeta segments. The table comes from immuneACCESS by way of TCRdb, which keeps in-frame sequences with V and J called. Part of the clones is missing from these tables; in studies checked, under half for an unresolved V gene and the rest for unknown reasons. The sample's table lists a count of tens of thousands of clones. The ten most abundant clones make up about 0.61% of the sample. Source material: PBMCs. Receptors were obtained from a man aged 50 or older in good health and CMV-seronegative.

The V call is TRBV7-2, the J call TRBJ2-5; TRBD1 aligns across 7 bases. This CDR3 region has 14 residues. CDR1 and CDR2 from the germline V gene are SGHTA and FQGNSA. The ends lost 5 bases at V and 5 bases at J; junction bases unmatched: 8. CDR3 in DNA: TGTGCCAGCAGCACGGGACAGTGGAGCGAGACCCAGTACTTC. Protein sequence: CASSTGQWSETQYF.

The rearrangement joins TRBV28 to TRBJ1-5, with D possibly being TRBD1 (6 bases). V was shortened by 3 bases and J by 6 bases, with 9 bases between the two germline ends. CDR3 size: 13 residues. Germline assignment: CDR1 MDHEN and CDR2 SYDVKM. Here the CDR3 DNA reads TGTGCCAGCAGTTTGAGGGGGAGTCAGCCCCAGCATTTT. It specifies CASSLRGSQPQHF.

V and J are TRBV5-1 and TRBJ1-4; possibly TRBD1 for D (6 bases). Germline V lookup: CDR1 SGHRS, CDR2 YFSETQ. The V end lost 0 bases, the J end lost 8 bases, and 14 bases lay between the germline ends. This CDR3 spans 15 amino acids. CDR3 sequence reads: CASSLVGGLREKLFF. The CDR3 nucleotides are TGCGCCAGCAGCTTGGTCGGGGGGCTAAGAGAAAAACTGTTTTTT.

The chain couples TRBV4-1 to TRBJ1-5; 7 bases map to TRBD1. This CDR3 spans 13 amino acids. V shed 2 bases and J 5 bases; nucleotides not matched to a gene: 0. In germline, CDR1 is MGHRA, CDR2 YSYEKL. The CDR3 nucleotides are TGCGCCAGCAGCCAACAGGGGGATCAGCCCCAGCATTTT. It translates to CASSQQGDQPQHF.

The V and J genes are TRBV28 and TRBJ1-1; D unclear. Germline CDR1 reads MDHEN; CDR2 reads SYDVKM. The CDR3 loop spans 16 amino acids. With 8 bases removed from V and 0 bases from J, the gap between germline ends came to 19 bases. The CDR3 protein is CASQPNYFQVNTEAFF. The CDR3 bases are TGTGCCAGCCAACCAAATTATTTTCAGGTGAACACTGAAGCTTTCTTT.

CDR3 nucleotides: TGTGCCAGCAGTGAATATACCGGGACTAATGAAAAACTGTTTTTT. Its translation is CASSEYTGTNEKLFF. The chain carries TRBV25-1 and TRBJ1-4; D ambiguous. Per the germline V gene, CDR1 is MGHDK and CDR2 is SYGVNS. The ends were cut back, 0 bases at V and 2 bases at J, with 7 bases in the middle. The CDR3 is 15 amino acids.

CDR3: CASSLGTGSYGYTF. In DNA form, the CDR3 reads TGTGCCAGCAGCTTAGGGACAGGGAGCTATGGCTACACCTTC. The J gene is TRBJ1-2, the V gene TRBV7-2; 8 bases align to TRBD1. The germline gives CDR1 SGHTA, CDR2 FQGNSA. Germline trimming cut 1 base from V and 4 bases from J; bases unmatched to any gene: 2. The CDR3 consists of 14 residues. Together with reference TRBV7-2 and TRBJ1-2, the CDR3 gives the full variable domain: GAGVSQSPSNKVTEKGKDVELRCDPISGHTALYWYRQSLGQGLEFLIYFQGNSAPDKSGLPSDRFSAERTGGSVSTLTIQRTQQEDSAVYLCASSLGTGSYGYTFGSGTRLTVV.

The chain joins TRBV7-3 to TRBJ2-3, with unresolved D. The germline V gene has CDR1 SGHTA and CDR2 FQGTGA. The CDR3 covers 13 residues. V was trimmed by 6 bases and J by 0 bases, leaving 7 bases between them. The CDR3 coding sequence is TGTGCCAGCAGTGTCACTAGCACAGATACGCAGTATTTT. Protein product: CASSVTSTDTQYF.

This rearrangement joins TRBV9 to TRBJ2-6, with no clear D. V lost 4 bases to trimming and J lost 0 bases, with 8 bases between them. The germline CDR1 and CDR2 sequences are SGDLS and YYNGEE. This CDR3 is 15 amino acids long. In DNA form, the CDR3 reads TGTGCCAGCAGCAAACAGCCCTCTGGGGCCAACGTCCTGACTTTC. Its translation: CASSKQPSGANVLTF.

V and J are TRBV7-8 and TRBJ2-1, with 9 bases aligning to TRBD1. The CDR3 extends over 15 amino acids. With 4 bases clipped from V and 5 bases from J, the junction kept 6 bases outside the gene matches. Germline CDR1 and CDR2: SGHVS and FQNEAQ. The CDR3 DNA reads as TGTGCCAGCAGCTACGACAGGGGGTTGAACAATGAGCAGTTCTTC. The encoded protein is CASSYDRGLNNEQFF.

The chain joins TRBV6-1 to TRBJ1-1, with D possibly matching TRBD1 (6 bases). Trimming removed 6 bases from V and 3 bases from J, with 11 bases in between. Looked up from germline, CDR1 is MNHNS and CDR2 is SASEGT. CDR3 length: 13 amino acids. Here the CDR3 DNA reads TGTGCCAGCAGAAGGACAGTGGACACTGAAGCTTTCTTT. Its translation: CASRRTVDTEAFF.

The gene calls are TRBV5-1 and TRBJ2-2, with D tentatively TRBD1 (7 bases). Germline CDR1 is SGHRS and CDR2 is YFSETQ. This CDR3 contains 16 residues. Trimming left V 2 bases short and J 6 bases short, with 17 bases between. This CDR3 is CASSFYETGRSGELFF. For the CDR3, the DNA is TGCGCCAGCAGCTTTTACGAGACAGGGAGGTCCGGGGAGCTGTTTTTT.

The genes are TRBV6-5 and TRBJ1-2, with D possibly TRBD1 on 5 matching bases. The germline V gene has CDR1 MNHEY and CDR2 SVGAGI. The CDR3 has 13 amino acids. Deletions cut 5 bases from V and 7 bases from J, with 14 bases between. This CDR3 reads CASSHRGEAGYTF. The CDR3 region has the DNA TGTGCCAGCAGTCACCGGGGGGAGGCTGGCTACACCTTC.

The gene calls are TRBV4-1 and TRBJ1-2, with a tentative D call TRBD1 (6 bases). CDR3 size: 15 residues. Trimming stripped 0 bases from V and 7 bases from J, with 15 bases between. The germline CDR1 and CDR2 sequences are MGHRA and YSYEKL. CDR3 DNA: TGCGCCAGCAGCCAAGATTGGGGGGGCCTCTTTGGCTACACCTTC. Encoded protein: CASSQDWGGLFGYTF.

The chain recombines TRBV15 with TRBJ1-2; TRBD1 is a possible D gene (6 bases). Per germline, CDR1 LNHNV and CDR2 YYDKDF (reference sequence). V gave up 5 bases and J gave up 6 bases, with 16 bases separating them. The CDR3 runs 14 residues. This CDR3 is CATSVGQPPNGYTF. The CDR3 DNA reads TGTGCCACCAGCGTAGGACAGCCACCGAATGGCTACACCTTC.

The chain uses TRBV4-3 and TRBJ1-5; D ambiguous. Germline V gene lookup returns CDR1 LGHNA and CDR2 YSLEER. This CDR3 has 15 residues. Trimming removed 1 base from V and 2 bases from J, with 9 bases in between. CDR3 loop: CASSQAREGNQPQHF. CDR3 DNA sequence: TGCGCCAGCAGCCAAGCACGGGAGGGCAATCAGCCCCAGCATTTT.

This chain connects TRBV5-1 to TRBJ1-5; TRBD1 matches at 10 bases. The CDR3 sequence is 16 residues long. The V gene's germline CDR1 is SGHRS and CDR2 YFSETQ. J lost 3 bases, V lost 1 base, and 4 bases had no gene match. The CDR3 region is CASSLKGQGINQPQHF. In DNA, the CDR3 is TGCGCCAGCAGCTTGAAGGGACAGGGGATCAATCAGCCCCAGCATTTT.

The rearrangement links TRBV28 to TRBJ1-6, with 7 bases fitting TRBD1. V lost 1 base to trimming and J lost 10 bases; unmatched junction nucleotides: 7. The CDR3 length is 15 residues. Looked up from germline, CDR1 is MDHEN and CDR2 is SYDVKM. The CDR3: CASSLFAGGRSPLHF. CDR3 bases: TGTGCCAGCAGTTTATTCGCAGGGGGAAGATCACCCCTCCACTTT.

The CDR3 bases are TGTGCCAGCAGTTACCGGGGGTTGCAGTACTTC. Protein product: CASSYRGLQYF. The rearrangement joins TRBV6-5 to TRBJ2-7; D may be TRBD2 (6 bases). V dropped 2 bases and J dropped 9 bases, with 8 bases sitting between them. CDR3 length: 11 residues. Germline loops: CDR1 MNHEY, CDR2 SVGAGI.

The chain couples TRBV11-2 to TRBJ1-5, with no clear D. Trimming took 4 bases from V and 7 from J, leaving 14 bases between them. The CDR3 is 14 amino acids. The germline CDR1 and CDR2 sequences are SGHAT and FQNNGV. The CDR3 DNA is TGTGCCAGCAGCTCCGCGGTGCGGGGACAGCCCCAGCATTTT. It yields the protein CASSSAVRGQPQHF.

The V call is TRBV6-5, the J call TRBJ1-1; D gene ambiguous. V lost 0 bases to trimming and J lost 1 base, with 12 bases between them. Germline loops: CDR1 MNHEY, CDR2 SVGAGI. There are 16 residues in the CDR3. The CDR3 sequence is CASSYSSWAGNTEAFF. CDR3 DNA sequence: TGTGCCAGCAGTTACTCATCTTGGGCGGGGAACACTGAAGCTTTCTTT.

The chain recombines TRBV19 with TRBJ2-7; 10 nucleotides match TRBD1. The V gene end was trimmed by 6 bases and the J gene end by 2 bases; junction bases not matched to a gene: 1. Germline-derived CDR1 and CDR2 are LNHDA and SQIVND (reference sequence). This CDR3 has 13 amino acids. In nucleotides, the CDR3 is TGTGCCAGTAGAGGGACAGGGGCCTACGAGCAGTACTTC. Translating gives CASRGTGAYEQYF. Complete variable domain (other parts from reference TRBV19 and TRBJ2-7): DGGITQSPKYLFRKEGQNVTLSCEQNLNHDAMYWYRQDPGQGLRLIYYSQIVNDFQKGDIAEGYSVSREKKESFPLTVTSAQKNPTAFYLCASRGTGAYEQYFGPGTRLTVT.